This T cell receptor beta chain is from a study of T cell changes during pregnancy in multiple sclerosis. Using immunoSEQ multiplex PCR, the repertoire was profiled, and TCRdb retains in-frame clones only, with some absent. The sample lists tens of thousands of clones, about 90% occurring once. The length of the CDR3 is 15 residues. Germline V gene lookup returns CDR1 LGHNA and CDR2 YNFKEQ. V was clipped by 2 bases and J by 3 bases; unmatched bases: 5. The source of this sequence is a female donor in good health, enrolled as a control in a pregnancy study. The chain has TRBV4-2 and TRBJ2-7, with 9 bases matching TRBD2. Here the sequenced sample was CD4+ T cells from peripheral blood mononuclear cells, taken in the second trimester of pregnancy. CDR3 DNA: TGTGCCAGCAGCCAACTAGCGGGAACCGTCTACGAGCAGTACTTC. Translation: CASSQLAGTVYEQYF.